Below, one T cell receptor beta chain is given with its context. Negatively enriched CD4+ T cells were divided by CD45RA into naive and memory. CDR1 is MDHEN, CDR2 SYDVKM, per germline. Trimming stripped 5 bases from V and 0 bases from J, with 11 bases between. The CDR3 has 16 residues. These data originate in a study of shared clonotypes between healthy human individuals. Only in-frame clones appear in the TCRdb table, and some are missing; sequencing was by immunoSEQ multiplex PCR. The sample includes roughly 2 million clones, about 94% of them seen just once. V usage is TRBV28 and J usage is TRBJ2-6; D gene unclear. Source material: naive CD4+ T cells sorted from blood. Sample subset: CD45RA+ positively selected. This clonotype originated in a man between 18 and 35 years old in good health. Here the CDR3 DNA reads TGTGCCAGCAGTAAAATGATAAGCTCTGGGGCCAACGTCCTGACTTTC. As protein: CASSKMISSGANVLTF.